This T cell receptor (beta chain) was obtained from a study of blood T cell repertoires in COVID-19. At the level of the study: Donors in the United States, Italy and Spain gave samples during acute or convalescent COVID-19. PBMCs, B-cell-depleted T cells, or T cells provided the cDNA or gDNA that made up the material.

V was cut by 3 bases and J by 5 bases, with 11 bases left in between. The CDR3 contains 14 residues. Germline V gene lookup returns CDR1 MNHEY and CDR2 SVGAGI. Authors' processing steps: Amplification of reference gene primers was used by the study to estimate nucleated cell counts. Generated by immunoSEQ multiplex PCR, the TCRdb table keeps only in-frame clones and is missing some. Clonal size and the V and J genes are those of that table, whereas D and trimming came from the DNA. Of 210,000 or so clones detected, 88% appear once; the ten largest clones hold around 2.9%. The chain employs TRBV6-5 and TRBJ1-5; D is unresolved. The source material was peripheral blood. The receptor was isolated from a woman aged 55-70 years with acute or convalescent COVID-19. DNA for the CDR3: TGTGCCAGCAGTTATTCCCCCAAATATCAGCCCCAGCATTTT. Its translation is CASSYSPKYQPQHF.